This T cell receptor (beta chain) was recovered during a study of blood T cell repertoires in COVID-19. Study summary: The United States, Italy and Spain provided the acute and convalescent COVID-19 samples. T cells, B-cell-depleted T cells, or PBMCs provided the cDNA or gDNA that served as material.

In the original processing: Reference gene primer amplification in the assay estimated nucleated cell counts. Data came from immunoSEQ multiplex PCR; TCRdb stores just in-frame clones and leaves some out. Clone size and V and J calls were adopted from that table, with D and trimming inferred from the DNA. This sample yields a few hundred thousand clones, of which around 89% are seen a single time; roughly 0.8% belongs to the top ten. Germline V gives CDR1 SGHAT, CDR2 FQNNGV. Unmatched junction bases numbered 5, after V lost 4 bases and J lost 2 bases. There are 14 residues in the CDR3. This chain connects TRBV11-2 to TRBJ2-7; TRBD1 matches at 7 bases. Sequencing was performed on peripheral blood. This sequence was found in a man in his thirties or forties with acute or convalescent COVID-19. The CDR3 region is CASSSRQGPYEQYF. The CDR3 DNA reads TGTGCCAGCAGCTCGAGACAGGGTCCCTACGAGCAGTACTTC.